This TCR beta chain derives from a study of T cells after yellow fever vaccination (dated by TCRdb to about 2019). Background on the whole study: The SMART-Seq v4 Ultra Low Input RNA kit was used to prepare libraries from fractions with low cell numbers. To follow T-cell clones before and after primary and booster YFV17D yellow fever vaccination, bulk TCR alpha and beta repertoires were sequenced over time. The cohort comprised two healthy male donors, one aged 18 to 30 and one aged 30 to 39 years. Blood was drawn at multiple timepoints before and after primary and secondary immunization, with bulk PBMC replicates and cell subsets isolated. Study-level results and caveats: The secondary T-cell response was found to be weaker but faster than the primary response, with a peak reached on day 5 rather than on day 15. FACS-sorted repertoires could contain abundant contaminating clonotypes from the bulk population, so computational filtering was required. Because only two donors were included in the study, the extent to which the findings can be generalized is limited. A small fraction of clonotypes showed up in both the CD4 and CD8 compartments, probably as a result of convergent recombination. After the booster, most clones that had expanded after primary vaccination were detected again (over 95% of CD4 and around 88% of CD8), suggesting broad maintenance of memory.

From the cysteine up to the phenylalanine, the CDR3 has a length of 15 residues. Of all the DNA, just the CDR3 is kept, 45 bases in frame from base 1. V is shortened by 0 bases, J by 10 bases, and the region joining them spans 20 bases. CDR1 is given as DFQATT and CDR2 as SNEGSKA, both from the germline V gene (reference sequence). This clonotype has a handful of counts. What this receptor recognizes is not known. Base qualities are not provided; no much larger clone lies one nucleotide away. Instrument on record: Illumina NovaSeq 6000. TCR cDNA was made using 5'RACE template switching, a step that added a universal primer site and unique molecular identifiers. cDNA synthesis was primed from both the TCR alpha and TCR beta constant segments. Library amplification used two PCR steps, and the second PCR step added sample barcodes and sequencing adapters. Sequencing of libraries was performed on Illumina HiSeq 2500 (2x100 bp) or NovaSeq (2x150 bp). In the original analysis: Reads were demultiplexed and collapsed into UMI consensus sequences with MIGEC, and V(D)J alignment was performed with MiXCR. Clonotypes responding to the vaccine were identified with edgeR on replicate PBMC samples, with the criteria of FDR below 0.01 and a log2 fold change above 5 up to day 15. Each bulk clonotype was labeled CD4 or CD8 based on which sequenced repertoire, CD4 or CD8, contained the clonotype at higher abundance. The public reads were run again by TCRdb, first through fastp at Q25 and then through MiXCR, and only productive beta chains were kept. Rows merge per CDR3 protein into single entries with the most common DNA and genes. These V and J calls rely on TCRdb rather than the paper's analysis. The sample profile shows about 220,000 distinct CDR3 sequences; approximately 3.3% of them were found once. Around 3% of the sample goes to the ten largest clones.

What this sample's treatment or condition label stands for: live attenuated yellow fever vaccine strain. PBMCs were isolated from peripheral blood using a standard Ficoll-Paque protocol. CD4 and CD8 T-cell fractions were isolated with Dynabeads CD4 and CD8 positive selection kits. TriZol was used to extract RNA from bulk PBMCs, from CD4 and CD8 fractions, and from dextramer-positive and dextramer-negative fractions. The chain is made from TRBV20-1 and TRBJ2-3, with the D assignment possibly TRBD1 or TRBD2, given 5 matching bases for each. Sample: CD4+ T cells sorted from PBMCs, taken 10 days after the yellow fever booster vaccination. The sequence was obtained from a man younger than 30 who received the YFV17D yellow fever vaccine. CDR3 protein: CSARDRRWDLAPQYF. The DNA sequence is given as TGCAGTGCTAGAGATAGACGGTGGGACCTGGCTCCGCAGTATTTT.